The T cell receptor (beta chain) under discussion was sequenced for a study of blood T cell repertoires in COVID-19. This CDR3 spans 13 amino acids. V lost 1 base, J lost 11 bases, and 7 bases stayed unmatched. The V gene's germline CDR1 is GTSNPN and CDR2 SVGIG (reference sequence). How the authors handled the data: Estimates of nucleated cell counts were drawn from the amplification of reference gene primers. The repertoire was sequenced with immunoSEQ multiplex PCR; TCRdb's copy has only in-frame clones and lacks some. Clonal size and the V and J genes are those of that table, whereas D and trimming came from the DNA. Seen here are about 200,000 clones, around four fifths observed once, and the top ten hold around 0.93%. The Seattle patients joined while their infection was active and were tracked longitudinally afterward.

The source of this sequence is a man between 60 and 75 years old with COVID-19, enrolled during active disease. Sequences were obtained from peripheral blood. The rearrangement joins TRBV30 to TRBJ1-1; 10 bases map to TRBD1. CDR3 residues: CAWSAWDRGSAFF. For the CDR3, the DNA is TGTGCCTGGAGTGCTTGGGACAGGGGTTCCGCTTTCTTT. Combining the CDR3 with reference TRBV30 and TRBJ1-1 gives the whole variable domain SQTIHQWPATLVQPVGSPLSLECTVEGTSNPNLYWYRQAAGRGLQLLFYSVGIGQISSEVPQNLSASRPQDRQFILSSKKLLLSDSGFYLCAWSAWDRGSAFFGQGTRLTVV.